These 5 T cell receptor beta chains share one sample of origin, sequenced in a study of spatial heterogeneity in lung cancer. TCRdb re-called the 5' RACE reads through MiXCR, storing one row per CDR3 protein. The sample consists of around 75,000 distinct CDR3 sequences, 13% of them appearing once. The time point here: sample taken at primary tumor resection. Whole RNA obtained from tumor, nontumor lung or frozen PBMC underwent sequencing without sorting. Source: PBMCs, taken at surgery. These receptors came from a male donor with early-stage non-small cell lung cancer.

Note on this clonotype: A read error may explain this, as a much larger clone is one base away. V and J are TRBV4-1 and TRBJ2-6; D unclear. The CDR3 spans 16 residues. Germline assignment: CDR1 MGHRA and CDR2 YSYEKL. V was shortened by 4 bases and J by 0 bases, with 10 bases between the two germline ends. CDR3 sequence (DNA): TGCGCCAGCAGCCCTCTCGCAGTCTCTGGGGCCAACGTCCTGACTTTC. As protein: CASSPLAVSGANVLTF.

There are a few counts of this clonotype. The rearrangement links TRBV5-1 to TRBJ2-5, with 13 bases identical to TRBD2. The CDR3 is made up of 15 amino acids. Germline V gives CDR1 SGHRS, CDR2 YFSETQ. The V segment lost 4 bases and the J segment 5 bases; nucleotides outside the gene matches: 5. As DNA, the CDR3 is TGCGCCAGCAGCACGACTAGCGGGAGGATGGAGACCCAGTACTTC. Translating gives CASSTTSGRMETQYF.

This clonotype occurred many times. This chain connects TRBV19 to TRBJ1-2; D gene unclear. With 3 bases removed from V and 7 bases from J, the gap between germline ends came to 15 bases. CDR3 size: 14 residues. Germline V gives CDR1 LNHDA, CDR2 SQIVND (reference sequence). The CDR3 loop is CASSISPRARGYTF. The CDR3 nucleotides are TGTGCCAGTAGTATCTCTCCACGGGCGCGTGGCTACACCTTC.

A few counts support this clonotype. The chain employs TRBV12-5 and TRBJ2-1; no clear D. This CDR3 region has 17 residues. V was clipped by 4 bases and J by 0 bases, with 16 bases between them. CDR1 and CDR2 from the germline V gene are LGHNT and FRNRAP. The CDR3 loop is CASGSLGSMSSYNEQFF. CDR3 in DNA: TGTGCTAGTGGTTCCTTAGGGTCGATGAGCTCCTACAATGAGCAGTTCTTC.

This clonotype was observed a handful of times. This chain links TRBV9 with TRBJ1-5, with a tentative D call TRBD1 (5 bases). Trimming pared 0 bases from V and 5 bases from J, leaving 12 bases between. This CDR3 has 15 residues. Germline V gives CDR1 SGDLS, CDR2 YYNGEE. The CDR3 DNA is TGTGCCAGCAGCGTAGGGCAGGGACGGGATCAGCCCCAGCATTTT. Amino acid sequence: CASSVGQGRDQPQHF.